This T cell receptor beta chain was documented in a study of control samples from healthy donors and cancer patients (dated by TCRdb to the early 2020s). The library came from the immunoSEQ multiplex PCR assay. This is the immuneACCESS table as TCRdb keeps it, with only in-frame sequences that have V and J called. A part of the clones is gone; compared with another copy, unresolved V genes explain less than half, and the rest is unexplained. Recorded for this sample are about 88,000 clones; just over 90% of them occurred a single time. About 8.8% of the sample comes from the top ten. The CDR3 starts with the cysteine, ends with the phenylalanine, and has 13 residues. Only CDR3 DNA is held: 39 bases, read in frame from base 1. Relative to germline, V is 3 bases shorter and J is 1 base shorter, with 4 bases between their ends. CDR1 and CDR2 (SEHNR, FQNEAQ) derive from the germline V gene (reference sequence).

Concerning this clone itself: Its antigen has not been determined. There are no base qualities to consult, and no much larger clone falls within one base.

The source material was blood. This TCR was sampled from a man aged 18 to 29 in good health. The chain was built from TRBV7-9 and TRBJ1-5; the D gene lacks a confident call. The DNA reads as follows: TGTGCCAGCAGCTTGAAAAGCAATCAGCCCCAGCATTTT. It translates as CASSLKSNQPQHF.